Listed below are T cell receptor beta chains from one sample, sequenced in a study of blood T cell repertoires in COVID-19. TCRdb's copy holds only in-frame clones and misses some; the assay was immunoSEQ multiplex PCR. The sample shows nearly 110,000 clones, about nine tenths of them seen only once. Sequenced material: peripheral blood. The receptors stem from a man aged 50-60 years with active or convalescent COVID-19. CDR3s include the opening cysteine and the closing phenylalanine or tryptophan. Fields, in order: D gene, clone size, J gene, V gene, CDR3 DNA, CDR3 protein. A D gene is named only where the DNA matches it firmly. The listing skips clone size in some rows; elsewhere it reads once, few, many or a size class.

>.|.|TRBJ2-1|TRBV6-5
TGTGCCAGCAGGATGGTGGCAGGGAGGTACAATGAGCAGTTCTTC
CASRMVAGRYNEQFF
>.|.|TRBJ2-1|TRBV7-2
TGTGCCAGCAGCTTAGCAACGGGAGCCTACAATGAGCAGTTCTTC
CASSLATGAYNEQFF
>.|.|TRBJ2-6|TRBV6-6
TGTGCCAGCAGTTGGGATACAGGGCCCGGGGCCAACGTCCTGACTTTC
CASSWDTGPGANVLTF
>.|.|TRBJ1-1|TRBV21-1
TGTGCCAGCAGCAAAGAAGAACAGGGGGTCGCCGAAGCTTTCTTT
CASSKEEQGVAEAFF
>.|.|TRBJ2-3|TRBV3-1/TRBV3-2
TGTGCCAGCAGCCGAGGCGGCCTCATCGGATCTAAAGATACGCAGTATTTT
CASSRGGLIGSKDTQYF
>.|.|TRBJ1-1|TRBV29-1
TGCAGCGCTGGACAGATGAACACTGAAGCTTTCTTT
CSAGQMNTEAFF
>TRBD1|.|TRBJ2-3|TRBV5-1
TGCGCCAGCAGCGACGAAGGGGGCTTCGGCACAGATACGCAGTATTTT
CASSDEGGFGTDTQYF
>TRBD1|.|TRBJ2-1|TRBV29-1
TGCAGCGTTAGGCCGGGACAGGATAGTGAGCAGTTCTTC
CSVRPGQDSEQFF
>TRBD2|.|TRBJ2-5|TRBV29-1
TGCAGCGTTGAAGGCCCAGGACTAGCGGTGGAAGAGACCCAGTACTTC
CSVEGPGLAVEETQYF
>TRBD2|.|TRBJ2-7|TRBV27
TGTGCCAGCAGCCCTTCTTTTTGGGCTAGCGGCTCCTACGAGCAGTACTTC
CASSPSFWASGSYEQYF
>TRBD1|.|TRBJ1-3|TRBV30
TGTGCCTGGAGTGAGGGGGCCGTCTATGGAAACACCATATATTTT
CAWSEGAVYGNTIYF
>.|.|TRBJ1-1|TRBV19
TGTGCCTCCCAGACAGAGATGAACACTGAAGCTTTCTTT
CASQTEMNTEAFF
>.|.|TRBJ2-7|TRBV7-2
TGTGCCAGCAGCTTAGCGCGTGAGCAGTACTTC
CASSLAREQYF
>.|.|TRBJ1-1|TRBV29-1
TGCAGCGTTGACAGTTCAATACAGTTTACTGAAGCTTTCTTT
CSVDSSIQFTEAFF
>.|.|TRBJ2-1|TRBV24-1
TGTGCCACCAGTGAGCCAACGGACTGGCCCTACAATGAGCAGTTCTTC
CATSEPTDWPYNEQFF
>TRBD1|.|TRBJ1-3|TRBV7-2
TGTGCCAGCAGATCTACAGGGGGCTCTGGAAACACCATATATTTT
CASRSTGGSGNTIYF
>.|.|TRBJ1-5|TRBV7-2
TGTGCCAGCACCCCATGGGGCCGTGATCAGCCCCAGCATTTT
CASTPWGRDQPQHF
>.|.|TRBJ1-1|TRBV2
TGTGCCAGCAGTGCTCCGGACTTGAACACTGAAGCTTTCTTT
CASSAPDLNTEAFF
>TRBD1|.|TRBJ1-2|TRBV7-9
TGTGCCAGCAGCCCGGACAGGGTTTCCGGCTACACCTTC
CASSPDRVSGYTF
>.|.|TRBJ2-2|TRBV6-5
TGTGCCAGCAGACTGGACTCCTACACCGGGGAGCTGTTTTTT
CASRLDSYTGELFF
>.|.|TRBJ1-2|TRBV28
TGTGCCAGCAGTTTACGAGGGGGCTACACCTTC
CASSLRGGYTF
>.|.|TRBJ1-4|TRBV6-5
TGTGCCAGCGTTACAGGGCGGGATGAAAAACTGTTTTTT
CASVTGRDEKLFF
>TRBD2|few|TRBJ2-3|TRBV18
TGTGCCAGCTCACCCTCGGGACTAGCGGGAGGGAGCACAGATACGCAGTATTTT
CASSPSGLAGGSTDTQYF
>.|.|TRBJ1-2|TRBV12-3/TRBV12-4
TGTGCCAGCAGTTTAGATACCAGGGGCGGCTACACCTTC
CASSLDTRGGYTF
>TRBD2|.|TRBJ2-3|TRBV6-4
TGTGCCAGCAGTCGGGTCGACGGCGGGAGTGGAGCAGATACGCAGTATTTT
CASSRVDGGSGADTQYF
>TRBD2|.|TRBJ2-1|TRBV2
TGTGCCAGCAGTAGACTAGCGACCAGTAAGGGGCAGTTCTTC
CASSRLATSKGQFF
>.|.|TRBJ2-2|TRBV6-1
TGTGCCAGCAGTGAAGCGGCAGCGGAACCCACCGGGGAGCTGTTTTTT
CASSEAAAEPTGELFF
>.|.|TRBJ2-1|TRBV30
TGTGCCCACGAAAGACGGAGGTCGGGTGAGCAGTTCTTC
CAHERRRSGEQFF
>TRBD1|.|TRBJ2-1|TRBV19
TGTGCCAGCGCAGGGGGTCGCCAGGTCGATGAGCAGTTCTTC
CASAGGRQVDEQFF
>TRBD2|.|TRBJ2-3|TRBV3-1/TRBV3-2
TGTGCCAGCAGCCAAGAGAGGAGCGGGAGTTGGTATTTT
CASSQERSGSWYF
>.|.|TRBJ2-7|TRBV27
TGTGCCAGCAGTTTAACGCGGGCCTACGAGCAGTACTTC
CASSLTRAYEQYF
>.|.|TRBJ2-1|TRBV2
TGTGCCAGCAGGAGACTAGCCTACAATGAGCAGTTCTTC
CASRRLAYNEQFF
>TRBD2|.|TRBJ2-7|TRBV27
TGTGCCAGCAGTTTACTACTAGCGGGAGCCTACGAGCAGTACTTC
CASSLLLAGAYEQYF
>TRBD1|.|TRBJ2-7|TRBV11-3
TGTGCCAGCAGTCCCGGGACAGGTGCCTACGAGCAGTACTTC
CASSPGTGAYEQYF
>TRBD2|.|TRBJ2-1|TRBV18
TGTGCCAGCTCACCACAGGGACTAGGGGACAATGAGCAGTTCTTC
CASSPQGLGDNEQFF
>.|.|TRBJ1-1|TRBV27
TGTGCCAGCAGTCACTCGCGGGGGGCAGGGACTGAAGCTTTCTTT
CASSHSRGAGTEAFF
>TRBD1|once|TRBJ1-6|TRBV28
TGTGCCAGCAGTCCTACGGGACAGGGTCGATCACCCCTCCACTTT
CASSPTGQGRSPLHF